The clone carrying this TCR beta chain was picked up many times. Its antigen is still unknown. This entry comes from a study of CD8 T cells in ankylosing spondylitis. Points from the study as a whole: A motif in TCR beta, a set of under 10 highly homologous variants, appeared characteristic of ankylosing spondylitis blood.

TCRdb reanalysed the 5' RACE reads using MiXCR and keeps one entry per CDR3 protein. The sample carries 200,000 to 250,000 distinct CDR3 sequences, around 10% recorded once. After removal of 9 bases from V and 3 bases from J, the junction contained 8 bases not matched to a gene. CDR1 and CDR2 (germline): LNHNV, YYDKDF (reference sequence). There are 13 residues in the CDR3. The sequence was obtained from a male donor with ankylosing spondylitis or in good health (not recorded which). V gene TRBV15 combines with J gene TRBJ2-7, with 7 bases fitting TRBD1. Sample: blood, either unsorted or a sorted T cell fraction (not recorded which). Written as DNA, the CDR3 is TGTGCCACTTCCGGGACAGTGAACTACGAGCAGTACTTC. It codes for CATSGTVNYEQYF.